Included here is one T cell receptor beta chain sequence, with context. The CDR3 runs 14 residues. Germline assignment: CDR1 SGHVS and CDR2 FQNEAQ. V dropped 4 bases and J dropped 3; count of bases not matched to a gene: 5. This record belongs to a study of blood T cell repertoires in COVID-19. Ages ranged from about 18 to 89 years, with residence in around 24 US areas. Original data processing: Reference gene primer amplification in the assay estimated nucleated cell counts. Sequencing was performed with immunoSEQ multiplex PCR; in TCRdb, only in-frame clones are kept and a portion is missing. D and trimming come from the DNA, and the V and J calls and clone size come from that table. The repertoire has 330,000 or so clones, around 90% of them found once; the top ten carry 5%.

The chain has TRBV7-8 and TRBJ1-2; 7 nucleotides agree with TRBD1. Specimen: PBMCs or T cells enriched from blood (not recorded which). This sequence originates from a man under 40 who had recovered from COVID-19. CDR3 sequence (DNA): TGTGCCAGCAGCTCATTTACAGGGGACTATGGCTACACCTTC. It translates to CASSSFTGDYGYTF.